These 6 T cell receptor beta chains share one sample of origin, sequenced in a study of T cells in tuberculosis. Cells were sorted from thawed PBMC rested overnight and stained with GMM-loaded CD1B tetramer, viability dye and anti-CD3. The CD1B tetramers carried C32 glucose monomycolate purified from Rhodococcus equi. The assay was immunoSEQ multiplex PCR, and TCRdb's table has in-frame clones only and misses some. This sample has some 90,000 clones; around 90% occur once, and the top ten carry approximately 2%. The sample taken for sequencing was CD1b-GMM tetramer-negative cells sorted from PBMCs. These receptors all come from an adult woman with latent tuberculosis.

In DNA form, the CDR3 reads TGTGCCACCCACGCGGTCAACACTGAAGCTTTCTTT. This sequence encodes CATHAVNTEAFF. J is TRBJ1-1 and V is TRBV6-5; no definite D call. The CDR3 covers 12 residues. Trimming stripped 10 bases from V and 2 bases from J, with 11 bases between. Germline loops: CDR1 MNHEY, CDR2 SVGAGI.

DNA of the CDR3: TGCGCCAGCAGCATTACCTCAGGGGACACTGAAGCTTTCTTT. Protein product: CASSITSGDTEAFF. The chain combines TRBV5-1 with TRBJ1-1; tentatively, D is TRBD1 (6 bases). Trimming shortened V by 4 bases and J by 3 bases, and 13 bases separated the two germline ends. The CDR3 extends over 14 amino acids. Per the germline V gene, CDR1 is SGHRS and CDR2 is YFSETQ.

The V call is TRBV5-1, the J call TRBJ2-3; D may be TRBD2 (7 bases). The CDR3 covers 17 residues. Germline CDR1 reads SGHRS; CDR2 reads YFSETQ. The V gene lost 5 bases and the J gene lost 0 bases, with 19 bases spanning the gap. This CDR3 is CASRPLGGAGSTDTQYF. The DNA of the CDR3 is TGCGCCAGCAGACCCCTAGGGGGAGCGGGGAGCACAGATACGCAGTATTTT.

This clone was detected only once. The rearrangement joins TRBV19 to TRBJ2-2; 10 bases align to TRBD1. Germline V CDR1 and CDR2: LNHDA, SQIVND (reference sequence). Trimming removed 8 bases from V and 10 bases from J; junction bases left unmatched: 4. The CDR3 totals 12 residues. CDR3 residues: CASRTGGAELFF. Written as DNA, the CDR3 is TGTGCCAGTCGGACAGGGGGTGCGGAGCTGTTTTTT.

The chain joins TRBV5-1 to TRBJ2-1, with D perhaps TRBD1 (6 bases). Per germline, CDR1 SGHRS and CDR2 YFSETQ. The V and J ends lost 0 bases and 10 bases respectively, with 20 bases between them. The CDR3 length is 16 residues. CDR3 in DNA: TGCGCCAGCAGCTTGGCGGGACACACCCCCATTAACGAGCAGTTCTTC. It translates to CASSLAGHTPINEQFF.

V usage is TRBV6-6 and J usage is TRBJ2-7; TRBD1 aligns across 7 bases. Germline V lookup: CDR1 MNHNY, CDR2 SVGAGI (reference sequence). V dropped 11 bases and J dropped 0; count of bases not matched to a gene: 10. The CDR3 is made up of 14 amino acids. The CDR3 is CAVRGRQVSYEQYF. The CDR3 bases are TGTGCCGTCAGGGGGAGACAAGTCTCCTACGAGCAGTACTTC.